A selection of T cell receptor beta chains follows, all from one sample in a study of cytomegalovirus exposure and HLA in healthy donors. Libraries were prepared by immunoSEQ multiplex PCR; TCRdb keeps only in-frame clonotypes and omits some of them. This sample carries 150,000 to 200,000 clones, more than 75% of them seen once, and the ten largest clones take more than 2%. Sequencing used PBMCs. The source of these receptors is a man aged 18 to 30 in good health and CMV-seropositive. The CDR3 runs from the conserved cysteine through the conserved F or W. The D gene is left open where the match is weak. The size field is filled for only some rows; it gives once, few, many or a size class.

DNA: TGCGCCAGCAGCCACTCAGGGGGCTGGCAAGAGACCCAGTACTTC; CDR3: CASSHSGGWQETQYF; size: -; D: TRBD1; J: TRBJ2-5; V: TRBV4-1
DNA: TGTGCCACCAGTAGGGAACCCTCCCGAGGAGGGAATCAGCCCCAGCATTTT; CDR3: CATSREPSRGGNQPQHF; size: -; D: -; J: TRBJ1-5; V: TRBV15
DNA: TGTGCCAGCAGCTTACAGTCTAGCGGGGTGGAGACCCAGTACTTC; CDR3: CASSLQSSGVETQYF; size: -; D: TRBD2; J: TRBJ2-5; V: TRBV7-2
DNA: TGTGCCAGCAGTGAGGTGGCAGGGTCCTACAATGAGCAGTTCTTC; CDR3: CASSEVAGSYNEQFF; size: few; D: -; J: TRBJ2-1; V: TRBV6-4
DNA: TGCGCCAGCACCCCGGGACAGGGGGCGGTTAATGAAAAACTGTTTTTT; CDR3: CASTPGQGAVNEKLFF; size: once; D: TRBD1; J: TRBJ1-4; V: TRBV5-1
DNA: TGTGCCAGTAGTATCCCCGGGACAGGCACCTACGAGCAGTACTTC; CDR3: CASSIPGTGTYEQYF; size: -; D: TRBD1; J: TRBJ2-7; V: TRBV19
DNA: TGTGCCAGTAGGAACCGGCCCGGGCAGGGAATCGACGAGCAGTACTTC; CDR3: CASRNRPGQGIDEQYF; size: -; D: -; J: TRBJ2-7; V: TRBV19
DNA: TGCGCCAGCAGCTTAAACAGGGGGCCGAACACTGAAGCTTTCTTT; CDR3: CASSLNRGPNTEAFF; size: -; D: TRBD1; J: TRBJ1-1; V: TRBV5-1
DNA: TGTGCCAGCAGCTTAGGCGGGGGGGCCGGGTCAGATACGCAGTATTTT; CDR3: CASSLGGGAGSDTQYF; size: -; D: TRBD2; J: TRBJ2-3; V: TRBV7-9
DNA: TGTGCCAGCAGCCCTGGCGGACAGGGTCCCCGGGGGGAGCAGTACTTC; CDR3: CASSPGGQGPRGEQYF; size: -; D: TRBD1; J: TRBJ2-7; V: TRBV11-3
DNA: TGTGCCAGCAGCTTTTCGGGGAGCTCCTACGAGCAGTACTTC; CDR3: CASSFSGSSYEQYF; size: once; D: -; J: TRBJ2-7; V: TRBV5-4
DNA: TGTGCCAGCAGTGAAATTGACTGGCGGGCCTACGAGCAGTACTTC; CDR3: CASSEIDWRAYEQYF; size: -; D: -; J: TRBJ2-7; V: TRBV2
DNA: TGTGCCAGTAGCTCCAATACAGGTACTGGGGCCAACGGCCTGACTTTC; CDR3: CASSSNTGTGANGLTF; size: few; D: -; J: TRBJ2-6; V: TRBV19
DNA: TGTGCCAGTAGTACCGGGACAGCCGCCTACGAGCAGTACTTC; CDR3: CASSTGTAAYEQYF; size: once; D: TRBD1; J: TRBJ2-7; V: TRBV19
DNA: TGTGCCAGCTCACGGCCCTCCGGGCAGGGATCCAACTATGGCTACACCTTC; CDR3: CASSRPSGQGSNYGYTF; size: -; D: -; J: TRBJ1-2; V: TRBV18
DNA: TGTGCCAGCAGTGAACGGGGGGAGACCCAGTACTTC; CDR3: CASSERGETQYF; size: -; D: -; J: TRBJ2-5; V: TRBV6-1
DNA: TGTGCCAGCAGTTCGACCCGGGACAGGGCACCCGGCCACTATGGCTACACCTTC; CDR3: CASSSTRDRAPGHYGYTF; size: -; D: TRBD1; J: TRBJ1-2; V: TRBV7-8
DNA: TGCGCCAGCAGCTTGGGAAGGACAGGACCTCACACAGATACGCAGTATTTT; CDR3: CASSLGRTGPHTDTQYF; size: -; D: TRBD1; J: TRBJ2-3; V: TRBV5-1
DNA: TGTGCCAGCAGCCCAGGACAGGGGGGGCTTGGCTACACCTTC; CDR3: CASSPGQGGLGYTF; size: -; D: TRBD1; J: TRBJ1-2; V: TRBV7-9
DNA: TGTGCCAGCAGCTTAGATATAGATACGCAGTATTTT; CDR3: CASSLDIDTQYF; size: -; D: -; J: TRBJ2-3; V: TRBV7-9
DNA: TGCGCTAGTGGTTTGTGGGACAGGGGGCAGCGGTATGGCTACACCTTC; CDR3: CASGLWDRGQRYGYTF; size: -; D: TRBD1; J: TRBJ1-2; V: TRBV12-5
DNA: TGTGCCACCAGCAGAGGGGACACAGATTATAGCAATCAGCCCCAGCATTTT; CDR3: CATSRGDTDYSNQPQHF; size: once; D: -; J: TRBJ1-5; V: TRBV15
DNA: TGTGCCAGCAGCTTAGACGGCGGGGGGGCCACCGGGGAGCTGTTTTTT; CDR3: CASSLDGGGATGELFF; size: -; D: TRBD2; J: TRBJ2-2; V: TRBV11-3
DNA: TGTGCCAGCAGTTACTCCATAGCGGGGGGCCATCAGTTGTTCTTC; CDR3: CASSYSIAGGHQLFF; size: -; D: TRBD2; J: TRBJ2-1; V: TRBV6-5
DNA: TGTGCCAGCTCACCCCAGACGGGGACCTACGAGCAGTACTTC; CDR3: CASSPQTGTYEQYF; size: -; D: -; J: TRBJ2-7; V: TRBV18
DNA: TGTTCCAGCAGCCGCCCCTTTTCGGGGGTAGCAGATACGCAGTATTTT; CDR3: CSSSRPFSGVADTQYF; size: -; D: -; J: TRBJ2-3; V: TRBV7-9
DNA: TGTGCCAGCAGCCAACCAGGGGACTATGGCTACACCTTC; CDR3: CASSQPGDYGYTF; size: -; D: -; J: TRBJ1-2; V: TRBV4-2
DNA: TGTGCCAGCAGTCCCGGGACAGGGTATGAAAAACTGTTTTTT; CDR3: CASSPGTGYEKLFF; size: -; D: TRBD1; J: TRBJ1-4; V: TRBV6-5
DNA: TGTGCCAGCTCACCCGACAACAGACACCAGACTATCTCTGGAAACACCATATATTTT; CDR3: CASSPDNRHQTISGNTIYF; size: -; D: -; J: TRBJ1-3; V: TRBV18
DNA: TGTGCCAGCAGCCTCACAGAAAACACTGAAGCTTTCTTT; CDR3: CASSLTENTEAFF; size: -; D: -; J: TRBJ1-1; V: TRBV7-9
DNA: TGCGCCAGCAGCCAAGATAGCTCCACCGGGGAGAGCACCTTC; CDR3: CASSQDSSTGESTF; size: few; D: -; J: TRBJ1-2; V: TRBV4-1
DNA: TGTGCCAGCAGCTTAGGGGCGAATTCACCCCTCCACTTT; CDR3: CASSLGANSPLHF; size: -; D: -; J: TRBJ1-6; V: TRBV7-2
DNA: TGTGCCAGCAGCGAGCGGGTTGATGAGCAGTTCTTC; CDR3: CASSERVDEQFF; size: few; D: -; J: TRBJ2-1; V: TRBV7-9
DNA: TGTGCCAGCTCACCATTTGGCAGGGGGGTGAACACTGAAGCTTTCTTT; CDR3: CASSPFGRGVNTEAFF; size: -; D: TRBD1; J: TRBJ1-1; V: TRBV18
DNA: TGCAGCGTTGGCGACCGGGGTGCGGGCTACACCTTC; CDR3: CSVGDRGAGYTF; size: -; D: -; J: TRBJ1-2; V: TRBV29-1
DNA: TGCGCCAGCAGCCCCACAGGGGCGAGCTCCTATAATTCACCCCTCCACTTT; CDR3: CASSPTGASSYNSPLHF; size: -; D: TRBD1; J: TRBJ1-6; V: TRBV5-1
DNA: TGCGCCAGCAGCTTGGCGGGGGAGCATAATGAAAAACTGTTTTTT; CDR3: CASSLAGEHNEKLFF; size: -; D: -; J: TRBJ1-4; V: TRBV5-1
DNA: TGTGCCTGGAGGGAGTGGCGGGACAGGGGGCTGAACACTGAAGCTTTCTTT; CDR3: CAWREWRDRGLNTEAFF; size: -; D: TRBD1; J: TRBJ1-1; V: TRBV30
DNA: TGTGCCAGCAGTGTCCGGACAAATCAAGAGACCCAGTACTTC; CDR3: CASSVRTNQETQYF; size: -; D: -; J: TRBJ2-5; V: TRBV25-1
DNA: TGTGCCAGCTCACCACGACAGGGGGAGACCCAGTACTTC; CDR3: CASSPRQGETQYF; size: -; D: TRBD1; J: TRBJ2-5; V: TRBV18
DNA: TGTTCCTGCCCGGACTACCGCACCGGGGAGCTGTTTTTT; CDR3: CSCPDYRTGELFF; size: -; D: -; J: TRBJ2-2; V: TRBV7-9
DNA: TGCGCCAGCAGCCAAGCCAACGCACCTCTTGGACTAGGAAACACCATATATTTT; CDR3: CASSQANAPLGLGNTIYF; size: -; D: -; J: TRBJ1-3; V: TRBV4-1
DNA: TGTGCCAGCAGCTCGGGGAGGAGGGATCGGTCACCCCTCCACTTT; CDR3: CASSSGRRDRSPLHF; size: few; D: -; J: TRBJ1-6; V: TRBV27
DNA: TGTGCCAGCAGCAAGGGACTAGCGGGGGGGCCGGGGGAGACCCAGTACTTC; CDR3: CASSKGLAGGPGETQYF; size: -; D: TRBD2; J: TRBJ2-5; V: TRBV7-2
DNA: TGTGCCAGCAGCTTCGAGGCTGCCCAAGAGACCCAGTACTTC; CDR3: CASSFEAAQETQYF; size: -; D: -; J: TRBJ2-5; V: TRBV5-8